This paragraph reports one T cell receptor (beta chain). This specimen belongs to a study of blood T cell repertoires in COVID-19. Study overall: Samples taken during acute and convalescent COVID-19 were collected in the United States, Italy and Spain. The cDNA or gDNA used as material had been derived from T cells, B-cell-depleted T cells, or PBMCs.

Authors' processing steps: By means of reference gene primer amplification, nucleated cell counts were estimated. TCRdb keeps only in-frame clones here, not all; method: immunoSEQ multiplex PCR. V and J calls and clone size are as listed in that table; D and trimming were resolved from the DNA. The data hold 8,800 or so clones, with 88% observed a single time. This CDR3 contains 14 residues. The germline gives CDR1 KGHSH, CDR2 LQKENI. The trim removed 1 base at V and 5 bases at J, leaving 5 bases unmatched. Sequenced input: peripheral blood. The receptor was derived from a human donor in a cohort sampled during active COVID-19. The rearrangement joins TRBV18 to TRBJ2-7; the match to TRBD1 covers 7 bases. CDR3 sequence: CASSPLAGGNEQYF. Written as DNA, the CDR3 is TGTGCCAGCTCACCACTGGCAGGGGGAAACGAGCAGTACTTC.